The T cell receptor beta chain under discussion was sequenced for a study of blood T cell repertoires in COVID-19 (dated by TCRdb to between 2020 and 2021). Study-wide context: Collaborator samples came from the United States, Italy and Spain and covered acute and convalescent phases of COVID-19. A de-identified subject ID, COVID-19 status, age in years and sex were almost always included in the sample metadata. The prospective study material was composed of cDNA or gDNA derived from T cells, B-cell-depleted T cells, or PBMCs. A freely available public database, intended as a resource for researchers studying the immune response to SARS-CoV-2, is where the repertoires were released. HLA class I and class II types, where available, came from metadata supplied by the sample provider rather than from assay-based typing. The dataset comprised deeply sampled blood TCRbeta repertoires from subjects exposed to, actively infected with, or recovered from COVID-19. Samples came from the ongoing ImmuneRACE study (first 160 participants) plus 1,254 subjects from 6 global collaborators. Overall study outcomes, separate from this receptor: How much clinical and demographic metadata was included differed by source and by participant, and the metadata was provided uncurated.

In Seattle, one collaborating source enrolled patients while the infection was active and tracked those patients longitudinally over the course of disease. Each collaborating institution followed its own protocols to collect whole blood in K2EDTA tubes. For TCRbeta analysis, collaborators shipped samples as frozen whole blood, isolated PBMCs, or DNA extracted from either of those sample types. TCRbeta CDR3 regions were amplified from genomic DNA using the immunoSEQ Assay, a bias-controlled multiplex PCR. The original pipeline was this. The number of nucleated cells in each sample was estimated from the amplification of reference gene primers within the assay. To quantify the absolute abundance of each unique TCRbeta CDR3 rearrangement, sequence reads were collapsed and filtered. For each sample, productive Simpson clonality was calculated as the square root of Simpson's diversity index over productive rearrangements. In its TCRdb copy, this immuneACCESS table keeps in-frame sequences only and misses some clones. Where compared with another copy, unresolved V genes explain less than half of these, and the others have no known cause. That table is the source of V, J and clone size, and D and trimming were worked out from the DNA. Counted in this sample were approximately 530,000 clones; roughly 89% of them appeared once. The biggest ten clones account for 7.8% of the sample.

Details on this clone: Its cognate antigen has yet to be identified. Per-nucleotide qualities are absent, and no much larger clonotype sits a single base away.

Based on the germline V gene (reference sequence), the CDR1 and CDR2 sequences are MNHEY and SMNVEV. The junction shows trimming of 4 bases on V and 6 bases on J, plus 24 bases between the germline ends. The cysteine opens and the phenylalanine closes a CDR3 of 17 amino acids. The entry retains the CDR3 DNA only, 51 bases that are in frame from base 1. The TCR originated in a woman between 45 and 60 years old with COVID-19, enrolled during active disease. The sequenced sample was peripheral blood. The chain is assembled from TRBV27 and TRBJ1-2; a tentative D call is TRBD1 (5 bases match). The nucleotides read TGTGCCAGCAGTTCCGGGGGAGACAGAGGGTTTTTTAATGGCTACACCTTC. Its protein product is CASSSGGDRGFFNGYTF.